What follows are 26 T cell receptor beta chains derived from one specimen sequenced in a study of naive and memory T cell subsets. An equimolar mix of two oligonucleotides served as the beta constant-region primer for TRBC1 and TRBC2. Ligated cDNA was amplified by four rounds of PCR with nested alpha and beta constant-region primers and SP2. TCRdb itself ran the UMI-ligation and nested PCR reads through MiXCR, one entry per CDR3 protein. The repertoire consists of some 110,000 distinct CDR3 sequences, with 35% to 45% occurring once and the leading ten covering roughly 0.9%. The material sequenced was central memory CD4+ T cells from blood. Receptors were obtained from a human donor in good health.

The chain employs TRBV10-3 and TRBJ2-3; 13 nucleotides line up with TRBD2. The CDR3 is 15 amino acids. In germline, CDR1 is ENHRY, CDR2 SYGVKD. After removal of 4 bases from V and 4 bases from J, the junction contained 2 bases not matched to a gene. CDR3 sequence (DNA): TGTGCCATCAGTGTAACTAGCGGGAGGGCAGATACGCAGTATTTT. Its translation: CAISVTSGRADTQYF.

The chain's CDR3 is CSAITPGGNTEAFF. CDR3 nucleotide sequence: TGCAGTGCTATTACACCAGGGGGTAACACTGAAGCTTTCTTT. The chain combines TRBV20-1 with TRBJ1-1; 7 nucleotides align to TRBD1. CDR1 DFQATT and CDR2 SNEGSKA come from the germline V gene (reference sequence). CDR3 length: 14 amino acids. Trimming at V came to 4 bases and at J to 2 bases, leaving 7 bases not matched to a gene.

The chain carries TRBV12-3 or TRBV12-4 and TRBJ2-3; 14 positions match TRBD2. The CDR3 is 18 residues long. Germline trimming cut 1 base from V and 1 base from J; bases unmatched to any gene: 4. For the CDR3, the DNA is TGTGCCAGCAGTTTAGGGGGGACTAGCGGGGGACGCACAGATACGCAGTATTTT. Translation gives CASSLGGTSGGRTDTQYF.

This clonotype showed up many times. The chain has TRBV2 and TRBJ2-1; 9 bases fit TRBD1. The length of the CDR3 is 15 residues. The V and J ends lost 6 bases and 7 bases, in that order; junction bases with no gene match: 10. Germline V CDR1 and CDR2: SNHLY, FYNNEI. The CDR3 region is CASRPTGGEMNEQFF. As DNA, the CDR3 is TGTGCCAGCAGACCTACAGGGGGCGAAATGAATGAGCAGTTCTTC. Together with reference TRBV2 and TRBJ2-1, the CDR3 gives the full variable domain: EPEVTQTPSHQVTQMGQEVILRCVPISNHLYFYWYRQILGQKVEFLVSFYNNEISEKSEIFDDQFSVERPDGSNFTLKIRSTKLEDSAMYFCASRPTGGEMNEQFFGPGTRLTVL.

This clonotype was detected ten times or more. The rearrangement joins TRBV2 to TRBJ2-1, with D possibly TRBD1 on 6 matching bases. V was shortened by 4 bases and J by 4 bases, with 11 bases between the two germline ends. Germline CDR1 is SNHLY and CDR2 is FYNNEI. The CDR3 has 14 residues. CDR3: CASSGQGMYNEQFF. CDR3 sequence (DNA): TGTGCCAGCAGTGGTCAGGGGATGTACAATGAGCAGTTCTTC.

This clonotype was seen more than once but under ten times. The chain joins TRBV5-1 to TRBJ2-3; a possible D gene is TRBD1 (5 bases). V lost 4 bases and J lost 3, with 9 bases in between. Germline loops: CDR1 SGHRS, CDR2 YFSETQ. The CDR3 spans 13 residues. The CDR3 region has the DNA TGCGCCAGCAGCGAGACAGTGACAGATACGCAGTATTTT. As protein: CASSETVTDTQYF.

The J gene is TRBJ1-4, the V gene TRBV18, with 7 bases aligning to TRBD1. V shed 4 bases, J shed 5 bases, and the junction held 1 base outside the gene matches. Germline V gene sequence: CDR1 KGHSH, CDR2 LQKENI. The length of the CDR3 is 13 residues. The chain's CDR3 is CASSLGQNEKLFF. CDR3 DNA sequence: TGTGCCAGCTCACTGGGACAGAATGAAAAACTGTTTTTT.

The V gene is TRBV5-1, the J gene TRBJ1-1; 9 positions match TRBD1. The CDR3 has 15 amino acids. Losses at the gene ends were 0 bases for V and 6 bases for J; bases not matched to a gene: 6. The V gene's germline CDR1 is SGHRS and CDR2 YFSETQ. CDR3: CASSLAGTGTSEAFF. Here the CDR3 DNA reads TGCGCCAGCAGCTTGGCTGGGACAGGGACGTCTGAAGCTTTCTTT.

This clonotype was found a few times. J is TRBJ1-4 and V is TRBV5-1; a possible D gene is TRBD1 (6 bases). The length of the CDR3 is 17 residues. V lost 0 bases, J lost 3 bases, and 15 bases lay in between. Germline V CDR1 and CDR2: SGHRS, YFSETQ. The CDR3 DNA follows: TGCGCCAGCAGCTTGGGGGACAAGGGACCGTCTAATGAAAAACTGTTTTTT. This codes for CASSLGDKGPSNEKLFF.

This clonotype was found a few times. The chain carries TRBV28 and TRBJ1-5, with 7 bases identical to TRBD1. CDR1 and CDR2 from the germline V gene are MDHEN and SYDVKM. The junction had 7 bases not matched to a gene; V was cut back by 5 bases and J by 6 bases. The CDR3 is 14 amino acids. The CDR3 DNA reads as TGTGCCAGCAGTGGACACAGGGGAAGTCAGCCCCAGCATTTT. Translation gives CASSGHRGSQPQHF.

CDR3 amino acids: CASSLPGGAEQYF. The CDR3 DNA follows: TGTGCCAGCAGTCTCCCCGGGGGGGCCGAGCAGTACTTC. V and J are TRBV28 and TRBJ2-7, with 8 bases that match TRBD2. The CDR3 runs to 13 residues. Germline CDR1 is MDHEN and CDR2 is SYDVKM. Trimming removed 5 bases from V and 6 bases from J; junction bases left unmatched: 6.

This chain links TRBV24-1 with TRBJ1-5; no clear D. The germline V and J ends were trimmed by 5 bases and 7 bases, with 20 bases remaining between them. The V gene's germline CDR1 is KGHDR and CDR2 SFDVKD. This CDR3 is 16 amino acids long. CDR3 region: CATSVVDGSSDQPQHF. CDR3 nucleotides: TGTGCCACCAGTGTTGTGGACGGCTCATCGGACCAGCCCCAGCATTTT.

This clonotype appeared many times. The chain recombines TRBV4-3 with TRBJ2-7; TRBD1 might be the D (5 bases). This CDR3 contains 13 residues. From germline, CDR1 is LGHNA and CDR2 YSLEER. V lost 0 bases to trimming and J lost 9 bases, with 12 bases between them. As DNA, the CDR3 is TGCGCCAGCAGCCAAGAACGACAGCTGGGGCAGTACTTC. Translated, it gives CASSQERQLGQYF.

The CDR3 bases are TGTGCCACCAGTGATTTGGCCACAGATACGCAGTATTTT. Its protein product is CATSDLATDTQYF. The chain employs TRBV24-1 and TRBJ2-3; D not resolved. In germline, CDR1 is KGHDR, CDR2 SFDVKD. CDR3 length equals 13 residues. V was shortened by 0 bases and J by 2 bases, with 2 bases between the two germline ends.

The V gene is TRBV18, the J gene TRBJ2-6; D possibly corresponds to TRBD1 (6 bases). The CDR3 is 16 amino acids. V was clipped by 6 bases and J by 1 base, with 13 bases between them. Germline CDR1 KGHSH, CDR2 LQKENI. CDR3 DNA sequence: TGTGCCAGCTCCCGAGAGGGGGATTCTGGGGCCAACGTCCTGACTTTC. Translating it yields CASSREGDSGANVLTF.

This clonotype appeared a single time. The chain combines TRBV11-2 with TRBJ1-1; D is perhaps TRBD1 (6 bases). Germline loops: CDR1 SGHAT, CDR2 FQNNGV. This CDR3 region has 14 residues. V was shortened by 2 bases and J by 2 bases, with 9 bases between the two germline ends. CDR3 region: CASSLTGSNTEAFF. The CDR3 region has the DNA TGTGCCAGCAGCTTAACAGGGTCAAACACTGAAGCTTTCTTT.

In its sample, this clonotype was seen a few times. V is TRBV7-9 and J is TRBJ2-7; D not resolved. The CDR3 runs to 15 residues. V was cut by 1 base and J by 5 bases, with 15 bases left in between. The germline V gene encodes CDR1 SEHNR and CDR2 FQNEAQ (reference sequence). CDR3 loop: CASSLVLSMSDEQYF. The CDR3 DNA is TGTGCCAGCAGCTTAGTTCTGAGTATGTCCGACGAGCAGTACTTC.

This clonotype was seen many times. CDR3 sequence (DNA): TGCAGCGTCAATACAGGGGGCGGCACTGAAGCTTTCTTT. This translates into CSVNTGGGTEAFF. The V and J genes are TRBV29-1 and TRBJ1-1; 9 positions agree with TRBD1. CDR3 length equals 13 residues. J gave up 4 bases and V 6 bases, and 6 bases lay outside the gene matches. The V gene's germline CDR1 is SQVTM and CDR2 ANQGSEA.

This clonotype has more than one count but fewer than ten. The genes are TRBV20-1 and TRBJ1-1; 9 nucleotides line up with TRBD1. J gave up 1 base and V 5 bases, and 11 bases lay outside the gene matches. The V gene's germline CDR1 is DFQATT and CDR2 SNEGSKA (reference sequence). CDR3 length equals 16 residues. The CDR3 coding sequence is TGCAGTGCTGTCCAGTTGGGACAGGGCAAGAACACTGAAGCTTTCTTT. This sequence encodes CSAVQLGQGKNTEAFF.

This clonotype was found a few times. CDR3 region: CATSSRGQGSYEQYF. The DNA for the CDR3 is TGTGCCACTTCTAGCCGAGGACAGGGTAGCTACGAGCAGTACTTC. The rearrangement joins TRBV24-1 to TRBJ2-7; 8 nucleotides match TRBD1. After removal of 10 bases from V and 3 bases from J, the junction contained 13 bases not matched to a gene. The CDR3 is 15 amino acids. From germline, CDR1 is KGHDR and CDR2 SFDVKD.

The chain carries TRBV29-1 and TRBJ2-7, with D uncertain. Germline CDR1 is SQVTM and CDR2 is ANQGSEA. CDR3 size: 14 residues. Trimming left V 6 bases short and J 0 bases short, with 15 bases between. This CDR3 is CSVQDTTSSYEQYF. The CDR3 nucleotides read TGCAGCGTCCAAGACACAACCTCCTCCTACGAGCAGTACTTC.

This rearrangement joins TRBV10-2 to TRBJ2-7; D is undetermined. With the DNA end fitting TRBJ2-4 better, the J assignment may be wrong. From germline, CDR1 is WSHSY and CDR2 SAAADI. The CDR3 covers 12 residues. CDR3 region: CASSESTPIQYF. The DNA of the CDR3 is TGCGCCAGCAGTGAGTCGACCCCCATTCAGTACTTC.

The rearrangement uses TRBV28 and TRBJ2-7; possibly TRBD1 for D (5 bases). Germline V gene sequence: CDR1 MDHEN, CDR2 SYDVKM. This CDR3 has 11 amino acids. Between the trimmed V and J ends, which lost 6 bases and 2 bases, there was a span of 5 bases. Written as DNA, the CDR3 is TGTGCCAGCAGGGACACCTACGAGCAGTACTTC. Translation: CASRDTYEQYF.

This clonotype has just a few counts. This rearrangement joins TRBV11-2 to TRBJ2-1, with D uncertain. This CDR3 spans 11 amino acids. V lost 3 bases and J 9 bases, leaving 6 bases between the germline ends. Germline V gene lookup returns CDR1 SGHAT and CDR2 FQNNGV. CDR3 DNA: TGTGCCAGCAGCTTTGAGGTTGAGCAGTTCTTC. Translating gives CASSFEVEQFF.

V usage is TRBV29-1 and J usage is TRBJ2-3; D is unclear. Germline CDR1 SQVTM, CDR2 ANQGSEA. The CDR3 runs to 13 residues. Trimming took 6 bases from V and 1 from J, leaving 11 bases between them. The CDR3 here is CSVVGYGTDTQYF. CDR3 DNA: TGCAGCGTGGTGGGGTACGGCACAGATACGCAGTATTTT.

This rearrangement joins TRBV12-3 or TRBV12-4 to TRBJ2-4; maybe TRBD1 (5 bases). This CDR3 has 15 amino acids. The V end lost 5 bases, the J end lost 7 bases, and 18 bases lay between the germline ends. The CDR3 reads CASSLRTSGTNIQYF. CDR3 bases: TGTGCCAGCAGTCTGCGGACATCAGGAACTAACATTCAGTACTTC.